Below, 10 T cell receptor beta chains from the same sample are listed, as sequenced in a study of post-analysis software for immune sequencing data. The study, taken as a whole, reports: Included in a set of about 5 TRBV segments more frequent in patients than controls were TRBV5-6, TRBV5-1 and TRBV20-1.

Their cognate antigens are unknown. The TCR beta cDNA libraries carried unique molecular identifiers. MiXCR, applied by TCRdb to the PCR reads, yields one record per CDR3 protein. The data contain approximately 260,000 distinct CDR3 sequences, 35% to 40% of them singletons. What was sequenced was blood. These receptors all come from a girl aged 10 to 17 with multiple sclerosis.

This clonotype has a handful of counts. A much bigger clone sits one base away, suggesting this may be a read error. V gene TRBV29-1 combines with J gene TRBJ2-3, with D possibly matching TRBD2 (5 bases). This CDR3 spans 13 amino acids. CDR1 and CDR2 (germline): SQVTM, ANQGSEA. The ends were cut back, 4 bases at V and 2 bases at J, with 10 bases in the middle. The CDR3 spells CSVGGFDTDTQYF. CDR3 coding DNA: TGCAGCGTTGGAGGGTTCGACACAGATACGCAGTATTTT.

V is TRBV3-1 and J is TRBJ2-3, with TRBD2 matching 8 bases. The CDR3 contains 16 residues. With V trimmed by 4 bases and J by 0 bases, 6 bases remained unmatched. Germline loops: CDR1 LGHDT, CDR2 YNNKEL (reference sequence). The CDR3 sequence: CASSPGTSTSTDTQYF. In DNA form, the CDR3 reads TGTGCCAGCAGCCCCGGGACTAGTACTAGCACAGATACGCAGTATTTT.

The chain links TRBV6-5 to TRBJ1-1; 8 bases align to TRBD1. Looked up from germline, CDR1 is MNHEY and CDR2 is SVGAGI. The length of the CDR3 is 15 residues. The trim removed 6 bases at V and 1 base at J, leaving 7 bases unmatched. CDR3 protein: CASSRTGWENTEAFF. The CDR3 DNA reads as TGTGCCAGCAGCCGGACAGGGTGGGAGAACACTGAAGCTTTCTTT.

The chain recombines TRBV20-1 with TRBJ2-1; D is unclear. Trimming stripped 6 bases from V and 5 bases from J, with 8 bases between. The CDR3 runs 11 residues. Germline values: CDR1 DFQATT, CDR2 SNEGSKA (reference sequence). The CDR3 DNA follows: TGCAGTGCCTCGAGAGACAATGAGCAGTTCTTC. Encoded protein: CSASRDNEQFF.

This sequence joins TRBV19 and TRBJ2-3; 9 bases agree with TRBD2. This CDR3 is 16 amino acids long. The ends lost 4 bases at V and 4 bases at J; junction bases unmatched: 9. Germline V lookup: CDR1 LNHDA, CDR2 SQIVND (reference sequence). The CDR3: CASSTPGGRAPDTQYF. The CDR3 DNA sequence: TGTGCCAGTAGTACACCGGGCGGGAGGGCCCCAGATACGCAGTATTTT.

To note about this clonotype: This may be a read error, as it is one base from a much larger clone. This chain links TRBV20-1 with TRBJ1-5, with TRBD1 matching 8 bases. From germline, CDR1 is DFQATT and CDR2 SNEGSKA (reference sequence). V lost 6 bases to trimming and J lost 6 bases; unmatched junction nucleotides: 16. The CDR3 is 16 amino acids. DNA of the CDR3: TGCAGTGCCCTGGACACGTGCCGCGGGACAGGTCAGCCCCAGCATTTT. This sequence encodes CSALDTCRGTGQPQHF.

This clonotype was counted at least ten times. CDR3 residues: CASSLVGSGETQYF. Here the CDR3 DNA reads TGTGCCAGCAGCTTAGTCGGTTCCGGGGAGACGCAGTATTTT. The chain is built from TRBV7-8 and TRBJ2-3; perhaps TRBD2 as D (5 bases). This CDR3 spans 14 amino acids. Germline lookup yields CDR1 SGHVS and CDR2 FQNEAQ. Trimming left V 1 base short and J 9 bases short, with 14 bases between.

This chain links TRBV18 with TRBJ1-4; D is unclear. The CDR3 consists of 16 residues. The germline V gene has CDR1 KGHSH and CDR2 LQKENI. The V and J ends lost 3 bases and 6 bases respectively, with 17 bases between them. CDR3 bases: TGTGCCAGCTCACCCCCTTCGGCAGGCGATTATGAAAAACTGTTTTTT. Protein: CASSPPSAGDYEKLFF.

This clonotype came up a few times. The chain joins TRBV5-1 to TRBJ1-1; TRBD1 agrees at 7 bases. The V gene's germline CDR1 is SGHRS and CDR2 YFSETQ. J gave up 3 bases and V 5 bases, and 4 bases lay outside the gene matches. This CDR3 contains 13 residues. The CDR3 coding sequence is TGCGCCAGCAGAAAGGGGGCGGACACTGAAGCTTTCTTT. Translation: CASRKGADTEAFF.

This clonotype was counted ten times or more. The chain carries TRBV28 and TRBJ2-3, with D unclear. CDR3 length equals 13 residues. Germline CDR1 reads MDHEN; CDR2 reads SYDVKM. With 8 bases removed from V and 3 bases from J, the gap between germline ends came to 12 bases. The CDR3 sequence is CASSKGGTDTQYF. CDR3 DNA: TGTGCCAGCTCGAAAGGTGGTACAGATACGCAGTATTTT.